The 21 T cell receptor beta chains given below trace back to one sample, sequenced in a study of blood T cells in healthy people across ages. It was with a sample-barcoded 5' primer and a J-beta primer mix that a second PCR of roughly 7 to 12 cycles was run. Using its own MiXCR run on the 5' RACE reads, TCRdb lists one record per CDR3 protein. Among about 680,000 distinct CDR3 sequences listed, approximately 50% were seen once. Source material: blood. The receptor source for this set is a woman aged 55-70 years in good health.

A single count supports this clonotype. The rearrangement links TRBV4-2 to TRBJ2-1; 14 bases map to TRBD2. The J call may be incorrect, as the DNA end agrees better with TRBJ2-7. The germline gives CDR1 LGHNA, CDR2 YNFKEQ. The CDR3 consists of 18 residues. The CDR3 spells CASSQRLAGGVSYNEQYF. The CDR3 DNA follows: TGTGCCAGCAGCCAACGACTAGCGGGAGGGGTCTCCTACAATGAGCAGTACTTC.

The chain carries TRBV11-2 and TRBJ2-5; 8 positions agree with TRBD2. Per the germline V gene, CDR1 is SGHAT and CDR2 is FQNNGV. V shed 1 base, J shed 5 bases, and the junction held 15 bases outside the gene matches. CDR3 length: 18 amino acids. This CDR3 is CASSLGRSGTRTRETQYF. CDR3 nucleotides: TGTGCCAGCAGCTTAGGGAGGTCCGGGACTAGAACAAGGGAGACCCAGTACTTC.

The DNA of the CDR3 is TGTGCCAGCCGACCGACAGGGACTGGAAACACCATATATTTT. It is translated as CASRPTGTGNTIYF. V is TRBV9 and J is TRBJ1-3; 7 bases fit TRBD1. Trimming removed 7 bases from V and 2 bases from J; junction bases left unmatched: 6. This CDR3 has 14 residues. Per the germline V gene, CDR1 is SGDLS and CDR2 is YYNGEE.

The genes are TRBV5-6 and TRBJ2-1; D gene uncertain. V was shortened by 0 bases and J by 8 bases, with 9 bases between the two germline ends. CDR1 is SGHDT, CDR2 YYEEEE, per germline. The CDR3 has 13 residues. CDR3 region: CASSLEQGDEQFF. CDR3 nucleotide sequence: TGTGCCAGCAGCTTGGAACAAGGCGATGAGCAGTTCTTC.

The gene calls are TRBV28 and TRBJ2-1; 9 bases are shared with TRBD1. Per germline, CDR1 MDHEN and CDR2 SYDVKM. The junction had 7 bases not matched to a gene; V was cut back by 0 bases and J by 10 bases. This CDR3 is built from 15 residues. CDR3 region: CASSLWGQGPLEQFF. Written as DNA, the CDR3 is TGTGCCAGCAGTTTATGGGGACAGGGACCCTTGGAGCAGTTCTTC.

In the case of this clonotype: One junction end disagrees with the germline gene, perhaps due to a read error. The chain joins TRBV29-1 to TRBJ1-4; 10 positions match TRBD1. Germline V gives CDR1 SQVTM, CDR2 ANQGSEA. The CDR3 is 15 amino acids. CDR3 sequence (DNA): TGCGGCGTTGAAGATCTTAGGACAGGGGGTGAAAAACTGTTTTTT. This translates into CGVEDLRTGGEKLFF. Full variable domain (outside the CDR3, taken from reference TRBV29-1 and TRBJ1-4): SAVISQKPSRDICQRGTSLTIQCQVDSQVTMMFWYRQQPGQSLTLIATANQGSEATYESGFVIDKFPISRPNLTFSTLTVSNMSPEDSSIYLCGVEDLRTGGEKLFFGSGTQLSVL.

The table lists this clonotype with many counts. The chain carries TRBV10-3 and TRBJ2-7; 8 positions match TRBD2. The CDR3 runs 16 residues. Trimming cost V 5 bases and J 5 bases; bases outside gene matches: 14. CDR1 is ENHRY, CDR2 SYGVKD, per germline. CDR3 sequence (DNA): TGTGCCATCAGTTCTATGGTGAGCGGGAGCTTCGACGAGCAGTACTTC. It is translated as CAISSMVSGSFDEQYF.

This clonotype was seen once. The V and J genes are TRBV2 and TRBJ2-1, with no clear D. Trimming left V 8 bases short and J 6 bases short, with 17 bases between. The CDR3 is 14 residues long. Per germline, CDR1 SNHLY and CDR2 FYNNEI. The CDR3 nucleotides read TGTGCCAGCGCCATTTCCCTCGGATTCAATGAGCAGTTCTTC. Its translation is CASAISLGFNEQFF. The whole variable domain, remainder taken from reference TRBV2 and TRBJ2-1, is EPEVTQTPSHQVTQMGQEVILRCVPISNHLYFYWYRQILGQKVEFLVSFYNNEISEKSEIFDDQFSVERPDGSNFTLKIRSTKLEDSAMYFCASAISLGFNEQFFGPGTRLTVL.

The chain couples TRBV7-2 to TRBJ1-1, with a tentative D call TRBD1 (5 bases). V was shortened by 0 bases and J by 6 bases, with 14 bases between the two germline ends. The CDR3 runs to 15 residues. Per germline, CDR1 SGHTA and CDR2 FQGNSA. The CDR3 is CASSLARDRLAEAFF. CDR3 bases: TGTGCCAGCAGCTTAGCACGGGACCGTCTGGCTGAAGCTTTCTTT. Filled out from reference TRBV7-2 and TRBJ1-1, the complete variable domain reads GAGVSQSPSNKVTEKGKDVELRCDPISGHTALYWYRQSLGQGLEFLIYFQGNSAPDKSGLPSDRFSAERTGGSVSTLTIQRTQQEDSAVYLCASSLARDRLAEAFFGQGTRLTVV.

This clonotype was detected a few times. J is TRBJ2-7 and V is TRBV12-3 or TRBV12-4; no clear D. The CDR3 length is 13 residues. V lost 5 bases and J 5 bases, leaving 13 bases between the germline ends. The CDR3 DNA is TGTGCCAGCAGTGATTATCCCGCCGACGAGCAGTACTTC. Protein product: CASSDYPADEQYF.

The chain has TRBV20-1 and TRBJ1-5, with 9 bases identical to TRBD1. The length of the CDR3 is 15 residues. V gave up 5 bases and J gave up 0 bases; unmatched junction bases: 5. Germline assignment: CDR1 DFQATT and CDR2 SNEGSKA (reference sequence). CDR3 region: CSAEGQGYSNQPQHF. Here the CDR3 DNA reads TGCAGTGCTGAGGGACAGGGATATAGCAATCAGCCCCAGCATTTT.

In this sample, this clonotype turned up a few times. J is TRBJ2-3 and V is TRBV7-3; D is possibly TRBD1 (6 bases). The CDR3 extends over 16 amino acids. Germline values: CDR1 SGHTA, CDR2 FQGTGA. Trimming took 0 bases from V and 9 from J, leaving 19 bases between them. The CDR3 DNA sequence: TGTGCCAGCAGCTTAACGCTGGGACATCTAACCGGAACGCAGTATTTT. The encoded protein is CASSLTLGHLTGTQYF.

V gene TRBV7-2 combines with J gene TRBJ2-1, with 10 bases identical to TRBD2. The CDR3 length is 15 residues. After removal of 2 bases from V and 7 bases from J, the junction contained 5 bases not matched to a gene. Germline lookup yields CDR1 SGHTA and CDR2 FQGNSA. In DNA, the CDR3 is TGTGCCAGCAGCTTAATACTAGCGGGAAGAAATGAGCAGTTCTTC. It translates to CASSLILAGRNEQFF. The variable domain in full, with the rest retrieved from reference TRBV7-2 and TRBJ2-1, is GAGVSQSPSNKVTEKGKDVELRCDPISGHTALYWYRQSLGQGLEFLIYFQGNSAPDKSGLPSDRFSAERTGGSVSTLTIQRTQQEDSAVYLCASSLILAGRNEQFFGPGTRLTVL.

J is TRBJ2-3 and V is TRBV5-1; D is possibly TRBD2 (6 bases). The CDR3 totals 13 residues. With 5 bases removed from V and 2 bases from J, the gap between germline ends came to 9 bases. CDR1 and CDR2 from the germline V gene are SGHRS and YFSETQ. CDR3 DNA: TGCGCCAGCAGAGGCGGGACCACAGATACGCAGTATTTT. This encodes CASRGGTTDTQYF.

The chain is built from TRBV3-1 and TRBJ2-1, with D possibly matching TRBD1 (6 bases). The V end was cut by 4 bases, the J end by 2 bases, with 18 bases between. This CDR3 is built from 17 residues. The V gene's germline CDR1 is LGHDT and CDR2 YNNKEL (reference sequence). CDR3 residues: CASSPRLNRATYNEQFF. The CDR3 DNA follows: TGTGCCAGCAGCCCGAGATTAAACAGGGCAACCTACAATGAGCAGTTCTTC.

V and J are TRBV20-1 and TRBJ2-7; 11 bases map to TRBD1. Germline-derived CDR1 and CDR2 are DFQATT and SNEGSKA (reference sequence). V lost 4 bases, J lost 7 bases, and 9 bases stayed unmatched. CDR3 length: 14 residues. The CDR3 coding sequence is TGCAGTGCTACTTCAGGACAGGGGGCCAATGAGCAGTACTTC. Translation gives CSATSGQGANEQYF.

The CDR3 sequence is CASRLTISSYNSPLHF. CDR3 bases: TGTGCCAGCAGACTCACCATAAGCTCCTATAATTCACCCCTCCACTTT. The chain links TRBV27 to TRBJ1-6; no clear D. V gave up 6 bases and J gave up 0 bases, with 12 bases separating them. The CDR3 is 16 residues long. Germline values: CDR1 MNHEY, CDR2 SMNVEV (reference sequence).

V gene TRBV6-2 or TRBV6-3 combines with J gene TRBJ1-1; TRBD1 aligns across 8 bases. Trimming cost V 2 bases and J 1 base; bases outside gene matches: 6. This CDR3 contains 16 residues. CDR1 MNHEY and CDR2 SVGEGT come from the germline V gene. This chain's CDR3 is CASSYPRQGWNTEAFF. The CDR3 nucleotides read TGTGCCAGCAGTTACCCTAGACAGGGGTGGAACACTGAAGCTTTCTTT.

The chain is built from TRBV13 and TRBJ2-7; D gene uncertain. CDR1 is PRHDT, CDR2 FYEKMQ, per germline (reference sequence). Trimming shortened V by 4 bases and J by 3 bases, and 10 bases separated the two germline ends. This CDR3 has 13 amino acids. This CDR3 is CASSSRASYEQYF. In DNA form, the CDR3 reads TGTGCCAGCAGCTCCCGGGCGAGCTACGAGCAGTACTTC.

This clonotype showed up just a few times. This sequence joins TRBV9 and TRBJ1-4; 9 bases fit TRBD1. The germline V gene has CDR1 SGDLS and CDR2 YYNGEE. The V segment lost 3 bases and the J segment 7 bases; nucleotides outside the gene matches: 4. The CDR3 runs 14 residues. CDR3 sequence (DNA): TGTGCCAGCAGCGCCGGGACAGGGAGTGAAAAACTGTTTTTT. Amino acid sequence: CASSAGTGSEKLFF.

The CDR3 loop is CASSRGLDTDTQYF. The CDR3, as DNA: TGTGCCAGCAGCCGGGGACTGGACACAGATACGCAGTATTTT. This chain links TRBV3-1 with TRBJ2-3; TRBD2 is a possible D gene (6 bases). This CDR3 has 14 amino acids. From germline, CDR1 is LGHDT and CDR2 YNNKEL (reference sequence). V lost 4 bases and J lost 2, with 10 bases in between.